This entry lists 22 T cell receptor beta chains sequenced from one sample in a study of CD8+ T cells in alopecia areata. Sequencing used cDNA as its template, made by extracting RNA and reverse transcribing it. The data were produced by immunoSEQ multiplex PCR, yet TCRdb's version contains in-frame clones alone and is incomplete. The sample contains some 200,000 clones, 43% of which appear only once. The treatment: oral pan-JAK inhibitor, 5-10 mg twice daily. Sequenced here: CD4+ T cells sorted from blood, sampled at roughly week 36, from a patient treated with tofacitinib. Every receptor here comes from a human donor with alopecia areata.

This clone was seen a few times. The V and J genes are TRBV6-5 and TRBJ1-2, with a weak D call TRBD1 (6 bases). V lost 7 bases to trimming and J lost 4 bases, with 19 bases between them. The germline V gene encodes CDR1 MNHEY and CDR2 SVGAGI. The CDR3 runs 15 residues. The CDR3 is CASIASPRGSYGYTF. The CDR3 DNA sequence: TGTGCCAGCATCGCCTCCCCCAGGGGCAGCTATGGCTACACCTTC.

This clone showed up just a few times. The CDR3 bases are TGTGCCACCAGCAGAGATGGGATGAGCAATCAGCCCCAGCATTTT. As protein: CATSRDGMSNQPQHF. V is TRBV15 and J is TRBJ1-5, with D uncertain. The CDR3 length is 15 residues. The V and J ends lost 0 bases and 1 base respectively, with 7 bases between them. Germline CDR1 and CDR2: LNHNV and YYDKDF (reference sequence).

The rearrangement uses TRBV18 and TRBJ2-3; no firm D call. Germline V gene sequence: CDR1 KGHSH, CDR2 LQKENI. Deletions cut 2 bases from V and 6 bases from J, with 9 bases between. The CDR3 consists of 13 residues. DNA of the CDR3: TGTGCCAGCTCACCAGTCCACCTGGATACGCAGTATTTT. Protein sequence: CASSPVHLDTQYF.

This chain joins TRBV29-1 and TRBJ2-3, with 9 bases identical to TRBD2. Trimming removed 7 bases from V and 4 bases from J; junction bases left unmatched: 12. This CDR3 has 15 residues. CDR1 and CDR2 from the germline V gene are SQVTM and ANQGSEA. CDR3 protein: CSATGTSYSADTQYF. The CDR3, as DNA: TGCAGCGCCACCGGGACTAGCTATTCGGCAGATACGCAGTATTTT.

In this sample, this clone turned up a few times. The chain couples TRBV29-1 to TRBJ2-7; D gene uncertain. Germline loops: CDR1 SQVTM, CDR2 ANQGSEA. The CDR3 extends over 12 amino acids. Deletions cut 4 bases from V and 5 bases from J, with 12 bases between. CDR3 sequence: CSVVDGTNEQYF. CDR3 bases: TGCAGCGTTGTTGATGGCACCAACGAGCAGTACTTC.

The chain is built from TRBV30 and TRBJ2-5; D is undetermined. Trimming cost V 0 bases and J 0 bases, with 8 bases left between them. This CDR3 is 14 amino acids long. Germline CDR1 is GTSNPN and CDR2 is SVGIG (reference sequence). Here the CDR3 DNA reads TGTGCCTGGAGTGTAGGAGAGTACCAAGAGACCCAGTACTTC. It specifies CAWSVGEYQETQYF.

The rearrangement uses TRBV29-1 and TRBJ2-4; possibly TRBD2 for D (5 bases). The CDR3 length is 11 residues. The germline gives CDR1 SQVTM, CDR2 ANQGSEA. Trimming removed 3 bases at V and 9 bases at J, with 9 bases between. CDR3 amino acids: CSVDTGSIQYF. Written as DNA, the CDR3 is TGCAGCGTTGACACGGGGAGCATTCAGTACTTC.

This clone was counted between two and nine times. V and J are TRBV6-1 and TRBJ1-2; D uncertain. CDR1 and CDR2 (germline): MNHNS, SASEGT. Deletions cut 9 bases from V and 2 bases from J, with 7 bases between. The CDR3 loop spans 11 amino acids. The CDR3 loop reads CARGGNYGYTF. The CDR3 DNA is TGTGCCAGGGGCGGAAACTATGGCTACACCTTC.

DNA of the CDR3: TGCGCCAGCAGCCAAGGGACAGGCTCTGGAAACACCATATATTTT. It is translated as CASSQGTGSGNTIYF. V usage is TRBV4-1 and J usage is TRBJ1-3, with 7 bases that match TRBD1. The V segment lost 1 base and the J segment 0 bases; nucleotides outside the gene matches: 0. Germline CDR1 and CDR2: MGHRA and YSYEKL. CDR3 length: 15 amino acids.

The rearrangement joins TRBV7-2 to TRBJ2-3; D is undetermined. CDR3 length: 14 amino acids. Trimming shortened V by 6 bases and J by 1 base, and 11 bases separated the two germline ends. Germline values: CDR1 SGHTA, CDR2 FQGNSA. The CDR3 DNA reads TGTGCCAGCAGGATAAGCGACCGCACAGATACGCAGTATTTT. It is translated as CASRISDRTDTQYF.

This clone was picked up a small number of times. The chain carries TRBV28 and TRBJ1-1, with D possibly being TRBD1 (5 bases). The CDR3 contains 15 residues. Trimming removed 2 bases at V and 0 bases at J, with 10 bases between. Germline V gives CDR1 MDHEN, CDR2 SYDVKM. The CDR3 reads CASSLIGDLNTEAFF. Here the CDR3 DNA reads TGTGCCAGCAGTTTAATCGGGGACTTGAACACTGAAGCTTTCTTT.

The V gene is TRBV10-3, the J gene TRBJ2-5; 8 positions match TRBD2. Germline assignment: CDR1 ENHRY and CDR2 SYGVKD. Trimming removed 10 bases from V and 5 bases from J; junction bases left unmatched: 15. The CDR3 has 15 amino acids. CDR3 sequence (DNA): TGTGCCACCTCTCGGGTAGCGGGATTGGGGGAGACCCAGTACTTC. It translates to CATSRVAGLGETQYF.

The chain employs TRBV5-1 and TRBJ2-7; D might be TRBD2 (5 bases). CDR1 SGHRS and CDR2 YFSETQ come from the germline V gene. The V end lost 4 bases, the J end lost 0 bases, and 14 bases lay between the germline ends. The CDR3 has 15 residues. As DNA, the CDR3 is TGCGCCAGCAGCAGGTCAGCGGATTTCTCCTACGAGCAGTACTTC. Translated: CASSRSADFSYEQYF.

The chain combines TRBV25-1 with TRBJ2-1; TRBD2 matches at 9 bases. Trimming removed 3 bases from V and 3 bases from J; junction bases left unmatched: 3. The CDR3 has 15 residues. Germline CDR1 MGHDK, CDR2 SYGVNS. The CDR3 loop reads CASSEPSGIYNEQFF. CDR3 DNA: TGTGCCAGCAGTGAGCCTAGCGGGATCTACAATGAGCAGTTCTTC.

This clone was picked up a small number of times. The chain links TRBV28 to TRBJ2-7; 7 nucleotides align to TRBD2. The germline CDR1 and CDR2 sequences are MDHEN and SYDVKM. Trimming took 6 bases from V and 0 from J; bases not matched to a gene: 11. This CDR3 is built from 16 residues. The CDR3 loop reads CASRIGGPSGSYEQYF. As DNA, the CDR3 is TGTGCCAGCAGAATAGGAGGGCCTAGCGGCTCCTACGAGCAGTACTTC.

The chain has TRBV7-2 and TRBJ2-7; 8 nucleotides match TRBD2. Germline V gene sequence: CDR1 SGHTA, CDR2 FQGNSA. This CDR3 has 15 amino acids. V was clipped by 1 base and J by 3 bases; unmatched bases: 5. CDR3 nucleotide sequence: TGTGCCAGCAGCTTAGGGGGCGGGAGGCGCTACGAGCAGTACTTC. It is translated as CASSLGGGRRYEQYF. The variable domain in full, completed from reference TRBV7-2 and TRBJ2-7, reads GAGVSQSPSNKVTEKGKDVELRCDPISGHTALYWYRQSLGQGLEFLIYFQGNSAPDKSGLPSDRFSAERTGGSVSTLTIQRTQQEDSAVYLCASSLGGGRRYEQYFGPGTRLTVT.

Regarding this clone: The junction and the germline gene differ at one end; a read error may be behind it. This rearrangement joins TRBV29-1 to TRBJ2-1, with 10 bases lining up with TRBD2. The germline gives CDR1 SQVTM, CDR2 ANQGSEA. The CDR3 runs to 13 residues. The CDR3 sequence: CSVVRALAGAAVF. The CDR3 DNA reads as TGCAGCGTTGTAAGGGCCCTAGCGGGAGCGGCAGTCTTC.

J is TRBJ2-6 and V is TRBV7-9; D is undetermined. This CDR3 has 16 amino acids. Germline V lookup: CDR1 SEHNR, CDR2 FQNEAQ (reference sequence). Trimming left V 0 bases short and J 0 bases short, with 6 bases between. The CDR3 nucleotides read TGTGCCAGCAGCTTAGCGACGGCCTCTGGGGCCAACGTCCTGACTTTC. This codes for CASSLATASGANVLTF. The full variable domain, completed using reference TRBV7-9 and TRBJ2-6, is DTGVSQNPRHKITKRGQNVTFRCDPISEHNRLYWYRQTLGQGPEFLTYFQNEAQLEKSRLLSDRFSAERPKGSFSTLEIQRTEQGDSAMYLCASSLATASGANVLTFGAGSRLTVL.

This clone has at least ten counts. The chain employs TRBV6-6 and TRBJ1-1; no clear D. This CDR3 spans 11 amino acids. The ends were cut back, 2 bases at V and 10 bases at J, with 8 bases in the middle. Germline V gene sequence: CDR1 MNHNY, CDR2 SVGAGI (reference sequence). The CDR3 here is CASSYGVGAFF. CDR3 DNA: TGTGCCAGCAGTTACGGGGTTGGAGCTTTCTTT.

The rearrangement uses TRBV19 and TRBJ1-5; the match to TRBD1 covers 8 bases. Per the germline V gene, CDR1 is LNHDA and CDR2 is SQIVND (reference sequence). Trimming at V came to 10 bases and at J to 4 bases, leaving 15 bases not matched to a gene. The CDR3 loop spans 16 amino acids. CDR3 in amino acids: CATLGQGRFGNQPQHF. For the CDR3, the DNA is TGTGCCACCCTTGGACAGGGCAGATTTGGGAATCAGCCCCAGCATTTT. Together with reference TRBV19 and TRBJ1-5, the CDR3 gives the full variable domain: DGGITQSPKYLFRKEGQNVTLSCEQNLNHDAMYWYRQDPGQGLRLIYYSQIVNDFQKGDIAEGYSVSREKKESFPLTVTSAQKNPTAFYLCATLGQGRFGNQPQHFGDGTRLSIL.

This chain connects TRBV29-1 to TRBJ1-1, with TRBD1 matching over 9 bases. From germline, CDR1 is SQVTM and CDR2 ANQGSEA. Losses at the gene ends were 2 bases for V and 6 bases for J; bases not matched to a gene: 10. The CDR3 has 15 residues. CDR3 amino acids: CSVETRTGATPEAFF. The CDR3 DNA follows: TGCAGCGTTGAAACCAGGACAGGGGCGACCCCTGAAGCTTTCTTT.

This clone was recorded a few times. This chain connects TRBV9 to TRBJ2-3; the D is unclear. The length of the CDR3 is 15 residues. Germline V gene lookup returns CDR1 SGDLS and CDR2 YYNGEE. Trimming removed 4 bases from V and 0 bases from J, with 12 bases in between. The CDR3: CASSPRSFSTDTQYF. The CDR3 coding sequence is TGTGCCAGCAGCCCAAGGAGTTTTAGCACAGATACGCAGTATTTT.